The T cell receptor (beta chain) described here comes from a study of T cells in Graves' hyperthyroidism and ophthalmopathy. RNA transcripts provided the source from which TCR beta CDR3 regions were amplified. HTBI primers were used for first-round RT-PCR of the TCR CDR3. TCRdb re-derived calls from the multiplex PCR reads in MiXCR, one entry per CDR3 protein. Of hundreds of thousands of distinct CDR3 sequences listed, roughly 21% were seen once; the top ten hold approximately 50%. This clonotype came up a few times. The study included ophthalmopathy patients with Clinical Activity Score at least 3, NOSPECS grade at least 4 and duration under 3 months. Orbital computed tomography, thyroid ultrasound, serum thyroxine and TRAb, and clinical symptoms together informed the diagnoses. The J segment lost 8 bases and the V segment lost 1 base, leaving 8 bases of the junction unmatched. CDR3 size: 15 residues. Germline V gene sequence: CDR1 SNHLY, CDR2 FYNNEI.

The TCR was taken from a man between 40 and 49 years old with Graves' ophthalmopathy. This rearrangement joins TRBV2 to TRBJ1-2, with 9 bases that match TRBD1. Sample: blood. The CDR3 here is CASSEDYRGRFGYTF. For the CDR3, the DNA is TGTGCCAGCAGTGAAGATTACAGGGGGCGCTTCGGCTACACCTTC.